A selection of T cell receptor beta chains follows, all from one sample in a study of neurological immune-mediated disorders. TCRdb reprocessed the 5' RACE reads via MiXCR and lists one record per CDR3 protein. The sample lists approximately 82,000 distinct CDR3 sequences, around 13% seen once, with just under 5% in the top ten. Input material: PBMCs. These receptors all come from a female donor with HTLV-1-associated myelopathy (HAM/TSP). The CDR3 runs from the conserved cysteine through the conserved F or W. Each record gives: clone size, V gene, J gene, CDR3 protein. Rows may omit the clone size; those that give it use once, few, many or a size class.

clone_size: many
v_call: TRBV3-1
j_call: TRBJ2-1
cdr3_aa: CASSQDIWGTDSIDEQFF

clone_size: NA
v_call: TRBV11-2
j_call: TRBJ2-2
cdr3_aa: CASSFGFTGELFF

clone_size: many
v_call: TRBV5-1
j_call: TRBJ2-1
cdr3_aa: CASSLDPSGTDDDGAVF

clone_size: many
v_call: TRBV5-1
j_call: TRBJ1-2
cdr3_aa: CASSLGTAYGYTF

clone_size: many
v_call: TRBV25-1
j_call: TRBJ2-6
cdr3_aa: CASSESSGANVLTF

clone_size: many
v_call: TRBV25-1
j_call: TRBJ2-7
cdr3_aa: CASGVAYEQYF

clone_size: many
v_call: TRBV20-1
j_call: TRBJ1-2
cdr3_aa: CSARVRQEGYGYTF

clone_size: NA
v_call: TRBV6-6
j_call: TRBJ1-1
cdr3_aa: CASRDRTNTEAFF

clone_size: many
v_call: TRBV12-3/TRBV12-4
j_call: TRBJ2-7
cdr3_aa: CASSWVVDEQYF

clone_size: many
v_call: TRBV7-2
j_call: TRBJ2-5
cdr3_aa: CASSSGDREGETQYF

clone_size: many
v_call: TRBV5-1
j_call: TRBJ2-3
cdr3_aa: CASSPGTQDTQYF

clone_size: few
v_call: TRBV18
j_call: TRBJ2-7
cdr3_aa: CASSGDRGMYEQYF

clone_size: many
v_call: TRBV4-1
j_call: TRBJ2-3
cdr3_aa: CASSQVMLGATDTQYF

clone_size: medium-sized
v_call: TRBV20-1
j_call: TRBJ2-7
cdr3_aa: CSARGGQERSYEQYF

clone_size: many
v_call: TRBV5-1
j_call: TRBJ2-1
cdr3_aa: CASSPGTETYNEQFF

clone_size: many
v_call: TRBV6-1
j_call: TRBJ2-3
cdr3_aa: CASERTGRGVGTDTQYF

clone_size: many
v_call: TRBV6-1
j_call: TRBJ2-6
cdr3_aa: CASSGRVPSSGANVLTF

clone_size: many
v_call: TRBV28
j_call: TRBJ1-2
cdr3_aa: CASSLLRQDYGYTF

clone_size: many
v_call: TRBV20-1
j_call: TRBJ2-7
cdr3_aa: CSALRLAGAFSYEQYF

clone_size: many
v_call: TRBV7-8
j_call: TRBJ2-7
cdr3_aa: CASSPGLAGLAYEQYF

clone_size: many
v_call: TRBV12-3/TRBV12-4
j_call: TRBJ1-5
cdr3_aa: CASSLSSWSQPQHF

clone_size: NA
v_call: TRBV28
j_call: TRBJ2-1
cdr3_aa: CASSSPGLAGVNEQFF

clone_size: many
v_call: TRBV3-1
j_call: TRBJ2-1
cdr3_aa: CASSRALAGLYNEQFF

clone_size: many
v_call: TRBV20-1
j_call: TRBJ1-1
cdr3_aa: CSARVQGNTEAFF

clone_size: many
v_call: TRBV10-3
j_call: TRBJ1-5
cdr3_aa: CAITPTGVPDQPQHF

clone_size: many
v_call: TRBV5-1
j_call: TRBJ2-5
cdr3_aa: CASSLAGTHQETQYF